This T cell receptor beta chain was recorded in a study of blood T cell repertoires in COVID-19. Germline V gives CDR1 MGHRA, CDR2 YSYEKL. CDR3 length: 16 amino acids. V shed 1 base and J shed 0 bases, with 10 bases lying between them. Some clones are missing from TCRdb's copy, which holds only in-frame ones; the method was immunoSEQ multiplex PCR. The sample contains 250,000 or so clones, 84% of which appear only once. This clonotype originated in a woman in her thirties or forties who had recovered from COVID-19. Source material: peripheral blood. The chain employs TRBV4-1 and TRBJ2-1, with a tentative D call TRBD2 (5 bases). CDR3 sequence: CASSQGTQSSYNEQFF. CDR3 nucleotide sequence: TGCGCCAGCAGCCAAGGGACTCAGAGCTCCTACAATGAGCAGTTCTTC.